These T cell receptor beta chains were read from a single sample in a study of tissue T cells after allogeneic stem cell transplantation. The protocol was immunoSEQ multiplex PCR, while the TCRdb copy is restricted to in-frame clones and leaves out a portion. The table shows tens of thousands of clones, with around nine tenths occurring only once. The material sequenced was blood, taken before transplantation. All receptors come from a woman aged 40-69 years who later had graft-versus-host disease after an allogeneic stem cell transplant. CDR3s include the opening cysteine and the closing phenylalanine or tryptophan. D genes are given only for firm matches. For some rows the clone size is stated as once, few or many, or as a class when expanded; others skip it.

CASSPLGARGYTF,TGTGCCAGCAGCCCTCTGGGGGCCCGGGGCTACACCTTC,TRBJ1-2,TRBV3-1/TRBV3-2,.,.
CASSLESYGYTF,TGTGCCAGCAGCTTAGAGAGCTATGGCTACACCTTC,TRBJ1-2,TRBV7-9,.,few
CASSFNRGGTEAFF,TGTGCCAGCAGCTTTAACAGGGGGGGAACTGAAGCTTTCTTT,TRBJ1-1,TRBV7-2,TRBD1,.
CASSYRDSGNTIYF,TGTGCCAGCTCGTACAGAGACTCTGGAAACACCATATATTTT,TRBJ1-3,TRBV18,.,.
CAWSDGTLGYNSPLHF,TGTGCCTGGAGTGACGGAACTCTGGGCTATAATTCACCCCTCCACTTT,TRBJ1-6,TRBV30,.,.
CAWSVSYYGYTF,TGTGCCTGGAGTGTGAGTTACTATGGCTACACCTTC,TRBJ1-2,TRBV30,.,.
CASSLLTRTDTQYF,TGTGCCAGCAGCTTATTAACCCGCACAGATACGCAGTATTTT,TRBJ2-3,TRBV7-2,.,.
CASSQAAASAVYEQYF,TGCGCCAGCAGCCAAGCGGCAGCGAGTGCGGTCTACGAGCAGTACTTC,TRBJ2-7,TRBV4-3,.,.
CSASGRGEQYF,TGCAGTGCTAGCGGGAGGGGGGAGCAGTACTTC,TRBJ2-7,TRBV20-1,TRBD2,.
CATSPIGPQEHQPQHF,TGTGCCACCAGCCCTATAGGGCCCCAAGAGCATCAGCCCCAGCATTTT,TRBJ1-5,TRBV15,.,once
CASSRAYTEAFF,TGTGCCAGCAGCAGGGCGTACACTGAAGCTTTCTTT,TRBJ1-1,TRBV2,.,.
CASRERGTGELFF,TGCGCCAGCAGAGAAAGAGGTACCGGGGAGCTGTTTTTT,TRBJ2-2,TRBV4-1,.,once
CASSFRDRPYEQYF,TGTGCCAGCAGCTTCCGGGACAGGCCCTACGAGCAGTACTTC,TRBJ2-7,TRBV7-9,TRBD1,.
CASSRGASGSGDTQYF,TGTGCCAGCTCCCGCGGGGCTAGCGGGAGTGGTGATACGCAGTATTTT,TRBJ2-3,TRBV18,TRBD2,.
CASSLATDTQYF,TGTGCCAGCAGCTTAGCGACAGATACGCAGTATTTT,TRBJ2-3,TRBV7-2,.,few
CASSLTGGLGNTEAFF,TGTGCCAGCAGTTTAACGGGGGGGTTGGGAAACACTGAAGCTTTCTTT,TRBJ1-1,TRBV27,.,.
CAWRRSGGSTDTQYF,TGTGCCTGGAGAAGGTCTGGCGGGAGCACAGATACGCAGTATTTT,TRBJ2-3,TRBV30,.,.
CASSIVGRGDGNEQFF,TGTGCCAGTAGTATAGTAGGCAGGGGTGATGGCAATGAGCAGTTCTTC,TRBJ2-1,TRBV19,.,.
CASSQVGGGPGEKLFF,TGTGCCAGCAGCCAAGTCGGGGGGGGGCCGGGGGAAAAACTGTTTTTT,TRBJ1-4,TRBV4-2,.,.
CASSPSLAGYNEQFF,TGTGCCAGCTCACCATCGCTAGCGGGTTACAATGAGCAGTTCTTC,TRBJ2-1,TRBV18,TRBD2,.
CASSPWTGGGKNIQYF,TGTGCCAGCTCACCTTGGACAGGGGGCGGCAAAAACATTCAGTACTTC,TRBJ2-4,TRBV18,TRBD1,once
CASSLWQGLAFF,TGTGCCAGCAGTTTATGGCAGGGGTTGGCTTTCTTT,TRBJ1-1,TRBV28,.,.
CASSIRRAGTGELFF,TGTGCCAGCAGCATCCGCAGGGCGGGCACCGGGGAGCTGTTTTTT,TRBJ2-2,TRBV3-1/TRBV3-2,.,.
CASSTARQGQSQGYTF,TGTGCCAGTAGTACGGCAAGACAGGGTCAGTCGCAAGGCTACACCTTC,TRBJ1-2,TRBV19,TRBD1,.
CASSPYGTLNTEAFF,TGTGCCAGCAGCCCGTACGGGACACTGAACACTGAAGCTTTCTTT,TRBJ1-1,TRBV7-8,.,.
CASSSARGVAFF,TGTGCCAGCAGTTCAGCAAGAGGGGTTGCTTTCTTT,TRBJ1-1,TRBV5-4,.,.
CASSSTADTQYF,TGTGCCAGCAGTTCGACAGCGGATACGCAGTATTTT,TRBJ2-3,TRBV6-5,.,.
CASRDRGRADTQYF,TGTGCCAGTAGGGATAGGGGGAGGGCAGATACGCAGTATTTT,TRBJ2-3,TRBV19,.,.
CASSQDLARETQYF,TGTGCCAGCTCACAAGATCTAGCGAGAGAGACCCAGTACTTC,TRBJ2-5,TRBV18,.,once
CASSQGTGTALNNEQFF,TGCGCCAGCAGCCAGGGTACCGGGACAGCATTAAACAATGAGCAGTTCTTC,TRBJ2-1,TRBV4-3,TRBD1,.
CASSTRTEGSQKLFF,TGTGCCAGTAGTACCAGGACAGAAGGCTCCCAAAAACTGTTTTTT,TRBJ1-4,TRBV19,.,.
CASSLVQGTYNEQFF,TGTGCCAGCAGCTTAGTACAGGGAACCTACAATGAGCAGTTCTTC,TRBJ2-1,TRBV7-9,.,.
CASSQTRGYEQYF,TGTGCCAGCAGCCAAACTAGGGGATACGAGCAGTACTTC,TRBJ2-7,TRBV3-1/TRBV3-2,.,.
CASSSDRSSYNEQFF,TGTGCCAGCAGCTCGGACCGGAGCTCCTACAATGAGCAGTTCTTC,TRBJ2-1,TRBV7-6,.,.
CASSSTSGRFDEQFF,TGTGCCAGCAGCTCGACTAGCGGGAGGTTCGATGAGCAGTTCTTC,TRBJ2-1,TRBV7-2,TRBD2,.
CASSLLRGNTEAFF,TGTGCCAGCAGTTTATTGCGGGGGAACACTGAAGCTTTCTTT,TRBJ1-1,TRBV28,.,.
CASRGDRTTNEKLFF,TGTGCCAGCAGAGGGGACCGCACAACTAATGAAAAACTGTTTTTT,TRBJ1-4,TRBV6-5,.,.
CASSLYDEQFF,TGTGCCAGCAGTTTATACGATGAGCAGTTCTTC,TRBJ2-1,TRBV12-3/TRBV12-4,.,.
CASRGTGEFGDGYTF,TGTGCCAGCAGGGGGACAGGGGAATTTGGTGATGGCTACACCTTC,TRBJ1-2,TRBV6-6,TRBD1,.
CSASSSGANVLTF,TGCAGTGCTAGTAGCTCTGGGGCCAACGTCCTGACTTTC,TRBJ2-6,TRBV20-1,.,once
CASSEALPKFTIYF,TGTGCCAGCAGTGAAGCGCTTCCCAAATTCACCATATATTTT,TRBJ1-3,TRBV6-1,.,.
CASSSTDTQYF,TGTGCCAGCAGTAGCACAGATACGCAGTATTTT,TRBJ2-3,TRBV28,.,.
CASSPRSSGNTIYF,TGTGCCAGCAGCCCTCGAAGTTCGGGAAACACCATATATTTT,TRBJ1-3,TRBV3-1/TRBV3-2,.,.
CASSLGAGAAGYTF,TGCGCCAGCAGCTTGGGGGCGGGGGCGGCTGGCTACACCTTC,TRBJ1-2,TRBV5-1,.,.
CASSKRQGRPTHEQYF,TGTGCCAGCAGCAAAAGACAGGGAAGGCCCACCCACGAGCAGTACTTC,TRBJ2-7,TRBV3-1/TRBV3-2,TRBD1,.
CASSLGTGAGQPQHF,TGTGCCAGCAGCCTCGGGACAGGGGCAGGACAGCCCCAGCATTTT,TRBJ1-5,TRBV5-5,TRBD1,.
CASSGQGVYETQYF,TGTGCCAGCAGCGGACAGGGGGTGTATGAGACCCAGTACTTC,TRBJ2-5,TRBV2,TRBD1,.